The 7 T cell receptor beta chains in this list originate from one sample, sequenced in a study of cytomegalovirus exposure and HLA in healthy donors. The PCR was carried out with 60 Vbeta primers and 13 Jbeta primers. Using immunoSEQ multiplex PCR, the repertoire was profiled, and TCRdb retains in-frame clones only, with some absent. The table shows 180,000 or so clones, with more than 60% occurring only once. Source material: PBMCs. Source of these receptors: a human donor in good health.

The gene calls are TRBV7-9 and TRBJ1-4, with 7 bases lining up with TRBD1. The CDR3 has 15 residues. With V trimmed by 1 base and J by 5 bases, 4 bases remained unmatched. Germline V gives CDR1 SEHNR, CDR2 FQNEAQ (reference sequence). Here the CDR3 reads CASSLGDSSNEKLFF. CDR3 in DNA: TGTGCCAGCAGCTTAGGGGACAGCTCAAATGAAAAACTGTTTTTT.

This chain joins TRBV5-6 and TRBJ1-2; D is perhaps TRBD1 (5 bases). The V gene lost 0 bases and the J gene lost 1 base, with 10 bases spanning the gap. Germline-derived CDR1 and CDR2 are SGHDT and YYEEEE. This CDR3 spans 15 amino acids. DNA of the CDR3: TGTGCCAGCAGCTTGGTTCAGGGAGGTAACTATGGCTACACCTTC. Its translation: CASSLVQGGNYGYTF.

The chain links TRBV4-1 to TRBJ2-1, with D unresolved. The germline V gene has CDR1 MGHRA and CDR2 YSYEKL. This CDR3 has 12 amino acids. The V gene lost 3 bases and the J gene lost 9 bases, with 9 bases spanning the gap. CDR3 amino acids: CASSHMTGEQFF. As DNA, the CDR3 is TGCGCCAGCAGCCACATGACTGGTGAGCAGTTCTTC.

The chain employs TRBV6-5 and TRBJ1-1; no clear D gene. This CDR3 is built from 13 residues. Trimming shortened V by 2 bases and J by 3 bases, and 7 bases separated the two germline ends. Germline V lookup: CDR1 MNHEY, CDR2 SVGAGI. The CDR3 sequence: CASSYKEHTEAFF. CDR3 DNA: TGTGCCAGCAGTTACAAGGAGCACACTGAAGCTTTCTTT.

J is TRBJ1-6 and V is TRBV6-6, with D perhaps matching TRBD1 (6 bases). CDR1 and CDR2 from the germline V gene are MNHNY and SVGAGI (reference sequence). CDR3 size: 14 residues. The V gene lost 5 bases and the J gene lost 7 bases, with 12 bases spanning the gap. The CDR3 region has the DNA TGTGCCAGCAGTACGCAGGGGATGAATTCACCCCTCCACTTT. It encodes CASSTQGMNSPLHF.

V usage is TRBV4-3 and J usage is TRBJ2-3; possibly TRBD1 for D (6 bases). Trimming stripped 0 bases from V and 2 bases from J, with 12 bases between. Germline assignment: CDR1 LGHNA and CDR2 YSLEER. The CDR3 consists of 16 residues. CDR3 amino acids: CASSQDTGPSTDTQYF. CDR3 DNA: TGCGCCAGCAGCCAAGATACAGGGCCCTCCACAGATACGCAGTATTTT.

V and J are TRBV7-6 and TRBJ1-1; perhaps TRBD1 as D (6 bases). The ends were cut back, 5 bases at V and 1 base at J, with 11 bases in the middle. The CDR3 runs to 14 residues. Germline V CDR1 and CDR2: SGHVS, FNYEAQ. The CDR3 region has the DNA TGTGCCAGCAGCCCGGGACACTCGAACACTGAAGCTTTCTTT. As protein: CASSPGHSNTEAFF.